The rows below give T cell receptor beta chains drawn from one sample of a study of technical replicates of blood from a few donors. Profiling relied on immunoSEQ multiplex PCR, and the TCRdb table lists in-frame clones only, not all of them. The table records approximately 90,000 clones, around 96% of them present only once. Material for sequencing was T cells isolated from PBMCs. These receptors originate from a human donor in good health. Both conserved end residues are part of each CDR3. The D gene is left open where the match is weak. Rows give clone size only sometimes, using once, few, many, or a class for an expanded clone.

>TRBV7-9|-|TRBJ1-4|-
TGTGCCAGCAGCTTACGTTCTGGGCTGGGTGAAAAACTGTTTTTT
CASSLRSGLGEKLFF
>TRBV29-1|-|TRBJ2-7|-
TGCAGCGTAGACCAGGGGAAGGGCTACGAGCAGTACTTC
CSVDQGKGYEQYF
>TRBV5-1|TRBD1|TRBJ1-6|-
TGCGCCAGCAGCTTCTGGACAGGGGTTAATTCACCCCTCCACTTT
CASSFWTGVNSPLHF
>TRBV2|-|TRBJ2-4|-
TGTGCCAGCATGGAGCGGTCGGGCTCGTCCCCGTGGGACATTCAGTACTTC
CASMERSGSSPWDIQYF
>TRBV6-1|TRBD1|TRBJ1-5|-
TGTGCCACCTTGAAGGGACAGGGAATCAGAGATACGCATTTT
CATLKGQGIRDTHF
>TRBV5-1|-|TRBJ2-2|-
TGCGCCAGCAGCTTGGCACAGGTTAACACCGGGGAGCTGTTTTTT
CASSLAQVNTGELFF
>TRBV29-1|TRBD2|TRBJ2-3|-
TGCAGCGTGGGAGTAGCGGGAGGTGGCACAGATACGCAGTATTTT
CSVGVAGGGTDTQYF
>TRBV5-1|-|TRBJ1-5|-
TGCGCCAGCAGTGAACAGGGAAGTCAGCCCCAGCATTTT
CASSEQGSQPQHF
>TRBV19|-|TRBJ1-2|-
TGTGCCAGTAGTTGGGGCGAGAACTATGGCTACACCTTC
CASSWGENYGYTF
>TRBV6-6|TRBD2|TRBJ2-1|-
TGTGCCAGCAGACCGGGACTAGCTATCAATGAGCAGTTCTTC
CASRPGLAINEQFF
>TRBV28|-|TRBJ1-5|-
TGTGCCAGCAGTACAGACAGGAGGCGAGGGGATCAGCCCCAGCATTTT
CASSTDRRRGDQPQHF
>TRBV9|TRBD1|TRBJ2-3|-
TGTGCCAGCAGCGTAAGGGGGCAGGCAGATACGCAGTATTTT
CASSVRGQADTQYF
>TRBV14|TRBD1|TRBJ2-3|-
TGTGCCAGCAGCCTCGGAACAGGGGGATTAGATACGCAGTATTTT
CASSLGTGGLDTQYF
>TRBV11-2|TRBD1|TRBJ1-5|once
TGTGCCAGCAGCCTCGGACAGGGGAATCAGCCCCAGCATTTT
CASSLGQGNQPQHF
>TRBV4-1|-|TRBJ1-1|-
TGCGCCAGCAGCGAGACTGTGGTCGAGATGAACACTGAAGCTTTCTTT
CASSETVVEMNTEAFF
>TRBV29-1|-|TRBJ1-2|-
TGCAGCGTTGAAGACAGGGGTTCGGGCTACACCTTC
CSVEDRGSGYTF
>TRBV19|-|TRBJ1-5|-
TGTGCCAGTAGTATAGGGCTTTTCAGCAGGGAAGTTGTAGCCCAGCATTTT
CASSIGLFSREVVAQHF
>TRBV18|TRBD2|TRBJ2-7|-
TGTGCCAGCTCCCCTCCCGGACTAGCAGGGTCCTACGAGCAGTACTTC
CASSPPGLAGSYEQYF
>TRBV14|-|TRBJ1-1|-
TGTGCCAGCAGCCAAGATCGGGGGTTAGGTCTTGAAGCTTTCTTT
CASSQDRGLGLEAFF
>TRBV11-2|-|TRBJ1-5|-
TGTGCCAGCAGCTTAGTGCGGGGTAGAAGCAATCAGCCCCAGCATTTT
CASSLVRGRSNQPQHF
>TRBV5-1|TRBD1|TRBJ1-3|-
TGCGCCAGCAGCTTGGGAGGCGGGACAGGGAGTCCTGGAAACACCATATATTTT
CASSLGGGTGSPGNTIYF
>TRBV10-2|TRBD2|TRBJ2-2|once
TGCGCCAGCAGTGAGTCTGCGGGAGTCTCCATCGGGGAGCTGTTTTTT
CASSESAGVSIGELFF
>TRBV19|TRBD1|TRBJ1-2|few
TGTGCCAGTAGCTTGACAGGGATAGATGGCTACACCTTC
CASSLTGIDGYTF
>TRBV7-6|TRBD1|TRBJ1-1|-
TGTGCCAGCAGCTCAGGACAGGGGGAGAACACTGAAGCTTTCTTT
CASSSGQGENTEAFF
>TRBV7-9|-|TRBJ2-7|once
TGTGCCAGCAGCCTTGACAGTATCTACGAGCAGTACTTC
CASSLDSIYEQYF
>TRBV29-1|-|TRBJ1-1|-
TGCAGCGTTTACAGGGACGACTACACTGAAGCTTTCTTT
CSVYRDDYTEAFF
>TRBV29-1|TRBD1|TRBJ2-1|-
TGCAGCGTTGAAGATCTCCGGGACAGCTCCTACAATGAGCAGTTCTTC
CSVEDLRDSSYNEQFF
>TRBV5-1|TRBD1|TRBJ2-1|-
TGCGCCAGCAGCTTGACTGGACAGGTCAATGAGCAGTTCTTC
CASSLTGQVNEQFF
>TRBV14|-|TRBJ2-3|-
TGTGCCAGCAGCCACCTACTGCCAGATACGCAGTATTTT
CASSHLLPDTQYF
>TRBV9|TRBD2|TRBJ2-3|-
TGTGCCAGCAGCATTACTAGCGTCTTCACAGATACGCAGTATTTT
CASSITSVFTDTQYF
>TRBV15|-|TRBJ1-4|-
TGTGCCACCAGCAGAGAATGGCAGAATAATGAAAAACTGTTTTTT
CATSREWQNNEKLFF
>TRBV9|TRBD2|TRBJ2-7|once
TGTGCCAGCAGCGTAGAGCCTAGCGGATACGAGCAGTACTTC
CASSVEPSGYEQYF
>TRBV28|-|TRBJ2-1|-
TGTGCCAGTTCACAGTACAATGAGCAGTTCTTC
CASSQYNEQFF
>TRBV19|TRBD2|TRBJ2-7|-
TGTGCCAGTAGTATCCTCCCCGTTGGGACTAGTTCCGAGCAGTACTTC
CASSILPVGTSSEQYF
>TRBV30|TRBD1|TRBJ1-2|-
TGTGCCTGGAGTGTAGGGACAGCGAACTATGGCTACACCTTC
CAWSVGTANYGYTF
>TRBV4-1|TRBD1|TRBJ1-5|-
TGCGCCAGCAGCCATGACAGGGGTCAGCCCCAGCATTTT
CASSHDRGQPQHF
>TRBV7-9|TRBD1|TRBJ1-4|-
TGTGCCAGCAGCCAGGGACAGGGGTTGGAAAAACTGTTTTTT
CASSQGQGLEKLFF
>TRBV19|-|TRBJ1-3|-
TGTGCCAGTACCCCCCGAGATCTCTCTGGAAACACCATATATTTT
CASTPRDLSGNTIYF
>TRBV5-1|TRBD2|TRBJ2-5|-
TGCGCCAGCAGGCAGGGACTAGCGGGAGAAGAGACCCAGTACTTC
CASRQGLAGEETQYF
>TRBV4-1|TRBD2|TRBJ2-7|once
TGCGCCAGCAGCCAAGGTCTAGCGGGGGTCAACTACGAGCAGTACTTC
CASSQGLAGVNYEQYF
>TRBV27|TRBD2|TRBJ2-1|once
TGTGCCAGCAGTTTTAGCGGGAGCAATGAGCAGTTCTTC
CASSFSGSNEQFF
>TRBV2|TRBD2|TRBJ2-1|once
TGTGCCAGCAGTATGGTAGCGGGGGAGCAGTTCTTC
CASSMVAGEQFF
>TRBV2|TRBD1|TRBJ1-4|-
TGTGCCAGCAGCGACGGGACAGGTGAAAAACTGTTTTTT
CASSDGTGEKLFF
>TRBV5-5|TRBD2|TRBJ2-3|-
TGTGCCAGCAGCTTGGAACGACTAGCGGGCCCCACAGATACGCAGTATTTT
CASSLERLAGPTDTQYF
>TRBV2|-|TRBJ1-1|-
TGTGCCAGCAGGAGTGAGGGAGTTACTGAAGCTTTCTTT
CASRSEGVTEAFF
>TRBV5-4|-|TRBJ2-1|-
TGTGCCAGCAGCTTGGGTAGCCCCGAAATCTACAATGAGCAGTTCTTC
CASSLGSPEIYNEQFF
>TRBV27|-|TRBJ1-4|-
TGTGCCAGCAGTTTAGGGGTTGAGGGGGAGGGTGAAAAACTGTTTTTT
CASSLGVEGEGEKLFF
>TRBV5-8|-|TRBJ2-5|-
TGTGCCAGCAGCCCCGGGACATCACAAGAGACCCAGTACTTC
CASSPGTSQETQYF
>TRBV6-4|-|TRBJ1-1|-
TGTGCCAGCAGTGACGGTCCGCGGGCTTTCTTT
CASSDGPRAFF
>TRBV5-1|TRBD2|TRBJ2-5|-
TGCGCCAGCAGCTTGGGGGCGGGGGGGCCTGAGGAGACCCAGTACTTC
CASSLGAGGPEETQYF
>TRBV2|TRBD2|TRBJ2-7|-
TGTGCCAGCAGTCAACCTAGCGGGGGCGAATACGAGCAGTACTTC
CASSQPSGGEYEQYF
>TRBV5-1|TRBD2|TRBJ2-3|-
TGCGCCAGCAGCGGAACCCCAGGGGGACTAGCGGGAGGGCCCCAAGATACGCAGTATTTT
CASSGTPGGLAGGPQDTQYF
>TRBV25-1|-|TRBJ2-7|-
TGTGCCAGCAGTGAAATCGGCCAGGGGGAGCAGTACTTC
CASSEIGQGEQYF